The 31 T cell receptor beta chains reported below all come from one sample, sequenced in a study of technical replicates of blood from a few donors. TCRdb keeps only in-frame clones here, not all; method: immunoSEQ multiplex PCR. The sample carries 75,000 to 100,000 clones, 85% to 95% recorded once. The sequenced sample consisted of T cells isolated from PBMCs. The receptors were gathered from a human donor in good health.

As concerns this clone: Other DNA sequences in this sample translate to the same CDR3. The rearrangement joins TRBV9 to TRBJ2-1, with TRBD2 matching over 7 bases. CDR3 length: 14 amino acids. The V segment lost 4 bases and the J segment 4 bases; nucleotides outside the gene matches: 5. The germline gives CDR1 SGDLS, CDR2 YYNGEE. CDR3: CASSPGGTYNEQFF. For the CDR3, the DNA is TGTGCCAGCAGCCCCGGGGGGACTTACAATGAGCAGTTCTTC.

As for this clone: Its ends do not fully match the called genes, so a read error is possible. This chain connects TRBV5-8 to TRBJ1-2; D is unclear. The CDR3 runs 13 residues. Per germline, CDR1 SGHTS and CDR2 YDEGEE. The CDR3 DNA follows: TGTGCCAGCATCTTGGTAGCTAACTATGGCTACACCTTC. This encodes CASILVANYGYTF.

This chain uses TRBV11-3 with TRBJ1-1; 9 bases line up with TRBD1. Germline CDR1 is SGHNT and CDR2 is YENEEA. Losses at the gene ends were 1 base for V and 4 bases for J; bases not matched to a gene: 4. The CDR3 is 15 residues long. In DNA form, the CDR3 reads TGTGCCAGCAGCTTAGGACAGGGGGGGTCCACTGAAGCTTTCTTT. It specifies CASSLGQGGSTEAFF.

The chain has TRBV6-5 and TRBJ2-7, with 8 bases that match TRBD1. The germline CDR1 and CDR2 sequences are MNHEY and SVGAGI. Trimming at V came to 5 bases and at J to 0 bases, leaving 3 bases not matched to a gene. The CDR3 length is 14 residues. CDR3 nucleotides: TGTGCCAGCAGTATGGGACAGGCCTCCTACGAGCAGTACTTC. Amino acids: CASSMGQASYEQYF.

The V and J genes are TRBV28 and TRBJ2-1; D is undetermined. Trimming cost V 5 bases and J 9 bases, with 14 bases left between them. Germline CDR1 MDHEN, CDR2 SYDVKM. The CDR3 extends over 13 amino acids. The CDR3, as DNA: TGTGCCAGCAGTCGAGAAAATTCAGGTGAGCAGTTCTTC. Residues: CASSRENSGEQFF. Variable domain in full (rest from reference TRBV28 and TRBJ2-1): DVKVTQSSRYLVKRTGEKVFLECVQDMDHENMFWYRQDPGLGLRLIYFSYDVKMKEKGDIPEGYSVSREKKERFSLILESASTNQTSMYLCASSRENSGEQFFGPGTRLTVL.

The chain has TRBV2 and TRBJ2-3; 7 positions match TRBD2. The CDR3 is 13 amino acids. Germline loops: CDR1 SNHLY, CDR2 FYNNEI. Trimming cost V 2 bases and J 4 bases; bases outside gene matches: 0. The DNA for the CDR3 is TGTGCCAGCAGTGAAAGCGGGGCAGATACGCAGTATTTT. Translating gives CASSESGADTQYF.

The CDR3 sequence: CASNLQGYEQFF. The CDR3, as DNA: TGTGCCAGCAATCTACAGGGCTATGAGCAGTTCTTC. The V call is TRBV11-2, the J call TRBJ2-1; D might be TRBD1 (6 bases). This CDR3 comprises 12 residues. CDR1 is SGHAT, CDR2 FQNNGV, per germline. V was cut by 7 bases and J by 8 bases, with 12 bases left in between.

The V gene is TRBV9, the J gene TRBJ2-2; 7 bases align to TRBD2. The CDR3 totals 16 residues. Germline CDR1 reads SGDLS; CDR2 reads YYNGEE. The junction had 7 bases not matched to a gene; V was cut back by 0 bases and J by 5 bases. The CDR3 sequence: CASSVATGLVTGELFF. CDR3 coding DNA: TGTGCCAGCAGCGTAGCTACCGGACTAGTGACCGGGGAGCTGTTTTTT.

The V call is TRBV19, the J call TRBJ1-4; the D gene is possibly TRBD1 (5 bases). Trimming shortened V by 6 bases and J by 12 bases, and 23 bases separated the two germline ends. Germline lookup yields CDR1 LNHDA and CDR2 SQIVND (reference sequence). CDR3 length: 15 residues. Here the CDR3 reads CASSTGGEPSLELFF. The CDR3 nucleotides are TGTGCCAGTAGCACAGGAGGGGAGCCAAGCCTAGAACTGTTTTTT.

This chain links TRBV6-1 with TRBJ2-7; a possible D gene is TRBD1 (5 bases). Germline CDR1 is MNHNS and CDR2 is SASEGT. This CDR3 is built from 12 residues. V was shortened by 6 bases and J by 2 bases, with 8 bases between the two germline ends. The CDR3 region is CASRTVAYEQYF. CDR3 DNA sequence: TGTGCCAGCAGGACAGTAGCCTACGAGCAGTACTTC.

The chain joins TRBV5-4 to TRBJ2-7, with 8 positions matching TRBD2. After removal of 3 bases from V and 4 bases from J, the junction contained 6 bases not matched to a gene. Per germline, CDR1 SGHNT and CDR2 YYREEE (reference sequence). This CDR3 spans 14 amino acids. DNA for the CDR3: TGTGCCAGCAGCTCCGGGACTAGAATATACGAGCAGTACTTC. Translation gives CASSSGTRIYEQYF.

V is TRBV7-8 and J is TRBJ2-2, with 7 nucleotides matching TRBD2. V gave up 4 bases and J gave up 2 bases; unmatched junction bases: 1. The CDR3 extends over 14 amino acids. Per germline, CDR1 SGHVS and CDR2 FQNEAQ. The CDR3 protein is CASSSGLNTGELFF. In DNA form, the CDR3 reads TGTGCCAGCAGCTCGGGACTAAACACCGGGGAGCTGTTTTTT.

The chain uses TRBV7-6 and TRBJ2-1; 9 nucleotides match TRBD2. Germline CDR1 is SGHVS and CDR2 is FNYEAQ. This CDR3 spans 14 amino acids. V was clipped by 2 bases and J by 8 bases; unmatched bases: 4. CDR3 loop: CASSLYLAGDEQFF. The CDR3 DNA is TGTGCCAGCAGCTTATACTTAGCGGGAGATGAGCAGTTCTTC.

The chain links TRBV4-1 to TRBJ2-3; 11 bases line up with TRBD2. This CDR3 spans 15 amino acids. Germline V gives CDR1 MGHRA, CDR2 YSYEKL. Trimming removed 1 base from V and 5 bases from J; junction bases left unmatched: 2. The CDR3 coding sequence is TGCGCCAGCAGCCAAGGGGGACTAGCGGTAGATACGCAGTATTTT. Residues: CASSQGGLAVDTQYF.

The chain has TRBV19 and TRBJ2-3; possibly TRBD2 for D (6 bases). Trimming pared 4 bases from V and 4 bases from J, leaving 12 bases between. CDR1 and CDR2 (germline): LNHDA, SQIVND (reference sequence). CDR3 length: 14 amino acids. The chain's CDR3 is CASSKTGTPDTQYF. CDR3 sequence (DNA): TGTGCCAGTAGTAAAACCGGGACTCCAGATACGCAGTATTTT. Full variable domain (remainder filled in from reference TRBV19 and TRBJ2-3): DGGITQSPKYLFRKEGQNVTLSCEQNLNHDAMYWYRQDPGQGLRLIYYSQIVNDFQKGDIAEGYSVSREKKESFPLTVTSAQKNPTAFYLCASSKTGTPDTQYFGPGTRLTVL.

V gene TRBV7-8 combines with J gene TRBJ1-5; perhaps TRBD1 as D (6 bases). This CDR3 contains 14 residues. The germline gives CDR1 SGHVS, CDR2 FQNEAQ. V lost 6 bases and J 7 bases, leaving 16 bases between the germline ends. The CDR3 nucleotides are TGTGCCAGCAGACGACCAGGGGAAGGGCAGCCCCAGCATTTT. Protein sequence: CASRRPGEGQPQHF.

This rearrangement joins TRBV7-8 to TRBJ1-1; no definite D call. Germline values: CDR1 SGHVS, CDR2 FQNEAQ. Trimming pared 1 base from V and 2 bases from J, leaving 8 bases between. The CDR3 length is 14 residues. CDR3 sequence (DNA): TGTGCCAGCAGCTTAGGCGAAGCAAACACTGAAGCTTTCTTT. Translation gives CASSLGEANTEAFF.

This clone rates as medium-sized (0.01 to 0.1%). The rearrangement joins TRBV21-1 to TRBJ1-5. TRBV21-1 is a recognized pseudogene. The CDR3 has 20 amino acids. The CDR3 is CASSQEPRRRVSTSNQPQHF. In DNA form, the CDR3 reads TGTGCCAGCAGCCAAGAACCTCGTCGACGGGTCTCCACTAGCAATCAGCCCCAGCATTTT.

The chain links TRBV10-3 to TRBJ2-1; TRBD1 might be the D (6 bases). Germline CDR1 and CDR2: ENHRY and SYGVKD. CDR3 size: 14 residues. Trimming took off 10 bases at V and 4 bases at J, with 17 bases between the two ends. The CDR3 nucleotides read TGTGCCACCCGCACCGCAGGGGAATACAATGAGCAGTTCTTC. Its protein product is CATRTAGEYNEQFF.

The chain recombines TRBV7-2 with TRBJ2-5; TRBD1 agrees at 12 bases. The CDR3 length is 16 residues. V gave up 3 bases and J gave up 5 bases; unmatched junction bases: 7. Germline lookup yields CDR1 SGHTA and CDR2 FQGNSA. CDR3 coding DNA: TGTGCCAGCAGCTTCCTTGGGGACAGGGGGCGGGAGACCCAGTACTTC. Protein sequence: CASSFLGDRGRETQYF.

V usage is TRBV5-1 and J usage is TRBJ1-1; no clear D gene. Trimming took 0 bases from V and 1 from J, leaving 7 bases between them. This CDR3 has 14 amino acids. In germline, CDR1 is SGHRS, CDR2 YFSETQ. This chain's CDR3 is CASSLERGNTEAFF. As DNA, the CDR3 is TGCGCCAGCAGCTTGGAGCGAGGGAACACTGAAGCTTTCTTT.

V gene TRBV19 combines with J gene TRBJ1-1, with no clear D. Between the trimmed V and J ends, which lost 1 base and 6 bases, there was a span of 12 bases. Germline V gives CDR1 LNHDA, CDR2 SQIVND (reference sequence). This CDR3 spans 14 amino acids. CDR3 sequence reads: CASSIGPIAAEAFF. The DNA for the CDR3 is TGTGCCAGTAGTATAGGACCTATAGCCGCTGAAGCTTTCTTT. The whole variable domain, remainder taken from reference TRBV19 and TRBJ1-1, is DGGITQSPKYLFRKEGQNVTLSCEQNLNHDAMYWYRQDPGQGLRLIYYSQIVNDFQKGDIAEGYSVSREKKESFPLTVTSAQKNPTAFYLCASSIGPIAAEAFFGQGTRLTVV.

The genes are TRBV9 and TRBJ2-2, with D tentatively TRBD1 (7 bases). Trimming pared 2 bases from V and 4 bases from J, leaving 18 bases between. This CDR3 is built from 17 residues. The germline gives CDR1 SGDLS, CDR2 YYNGEE. The DNA for the CDR3 is TGTGCCAGCAGCGTCCCGGCAGGGGGAGGCTTCACCGGGGAGCTGTTTTTT. It is translated as CASSVPAGGGFTGELFF.

CDR3 region: CASSELAAARRYNEQFF. CDR3 nucleotides: TGTGCCAGCAGTGAGCTAGCGGCCGCGAGACGGTACAATGAGCAGTTCTTC. The V gene is TRBV2, the J gene TRBJ2-1; 7 positions match TRBD2. Germline V gives CDR1 SNHLY, CDR2 FYNNEI. The length of the CDR3 is 17 residues. The V gene end was trimmed by 3 bases and the J gene end by 4 bases; junction bases not matched to a gene: 12.

The genes are TRBV25-1 and TRBJ2-1, with 8 bases aligning to TRBD2. The J segment lost 9 bases and the V segment lost 9 bases, leaving 4 bases of the junction unmatched. This CDR3 has 11 residues. Germline-derived CDR1 and CDR2 are MGHDK and SYGVNS. CDR3 residues: CASISGSEQFF. CDR3 nucleotide sequence: TGTGCCAGTATCAGCGGGAGTGAGCAGTTCTTC. Filled out from reference TRBV25-1 and TRBJ2-1, the complete variable domain reads EADIYQTPRYLVIGTGKKITLECSQTMGHDKMYWYQQDPGMELHLIHYSYGVNSTEKGDLSSESTVSRIRTEHFPLTLESARPSHTSQYLCASISGSEQFFGPGTRLTVL.

V is TRBV28 and J is TRBJ2-3, with TRBD2 identical over 7 bases. The V and J ends lost 2 bases and 3 bases, in that order; junction bases with no gene match: 2. CDR1 is MDHEN, CDR2 SYDVKM, per germline. The CDR3 totals 14 residues. CDR3 region: CASSLAGDTDTQYF. The CDR3, as DNA: TGTGCCAGCAGTTTAGCGGGAGATACAGATACGCAGTATTTT.

The chain links TRBV4-3 to TRBJ2-7, with D unclear. The CDR3 contains 13 residues. Between the trimmed V and J ends, which lost 1 base and 5 bases, there was a span of 9 bases. From germline, CDR1 is LGHNA and CDR2 YSLEER. The chain's CDR3 is CASSQGIGDEQYF. CDR3 sequence (DNA): TGCGCCAGCAGCCAAGGTATCGGAGACGAGCAGTACTTC.

The chain couples TRBV11-2 to TRBJ2-2, with D tentatively TRBD1 (6 bases). V shed 5 bases and J shed 7 bases, with 14 bases lying between them. The CDR3 sequence is 14 residues long. Germline lookup yields CDR1 SGHAT and CDR2 FQNNGV. DNA for the CDR3: TGTGCCAGCAGCGCGACAGGTTCGAACGGGGAGCTGTTTTTT. Translating it yields CASSATGSNGELFF. Full variable domain (remainder filled in from reference TRBV11-2 and TRBJ2-2): EAGVAQSPRYKIIEKRQSVAFWCNPISGHATLYWYQQILGQGPKLLIQFQNNGVVDDSQLPKDRFSAERLKGVDSTLKIQPAKLEDSAVYLCASSATGSNGELFFGEGSRLTVL.

The chain is built from TRBV10-2 and TRBJ2-3; unclear D gene. V was cut by 6 bases and J by 4 bases, with 2 bases left in between. Germline CDR1 reads WSHSY; CDR2 reads SAAADI. This CDR3 is 10 amino acids long. The CDR3 nucleotides read TGCGCCAGCAGCTCAGATACGCAGTATTTT. Translating it yields CASSSDTQYF.

Here the CDR3 DNA reads TGTGCCAGCAGAGCCCCGGGCTCCTACGAGCAGTACTTC. Its protein is CASRAPGSYEQYF. The J gene is TRBJ2-7, the V gene TRBV6-5; no clear D. Per the germline V gene, CDR1 is MNHEY and CDR2 is SVGAGI. This CDR3 has 13 amino acids. Trimming took off 6 bases at V and 0 bases at J, with 9 bases between the two ends.

The chain carries TRBV2 and TRBJ1-2; TRBD1 matches 11 bases. The CDR3 is 12 amino acids. J lost 7 bases, V lost 11 bases, and 6 bases had no gene match. Germline V gene data show CDR1 as SNHLY and CDR2 as FYNNEI. CDR3 sequence: CAWTGGGIGYTF. The CDR3, as DNA: TGTGCCTGGACAGGGGGCGGGATTGGCTACACCTTC.